Listed below are T cell receptor beta chains from one sample, sequenced in a study of T-cell reconstitution after alpha-beta-depleted transplantation in children. TCRdb independently ran MiXCR on the PCR reads; one entry per CDR3 protein. The sample lists over 400,000 distinct CDR3 sequences, about 12% occurring once. Here the sequenced sample was PBMCs from the stem cell graft donor, taken from the stem cell graft. The receptor set was obtained from a human donor who donated a stem cell graft to a child with combined immunodeficiency. CDR3s include the opening cysteine and the closing phenylalanine or tryptophan. The D gene is left open where the match is weak. Where a row states a size, it is once, few, many or the class of an expanded clone; other rows omit it.

D gene	clone size	J gene	V gene	CDR3 length	CDR3 DNA	CDR3 protein
TRBD1	many	TRBJ2-2	TRBV12-3/TRBV12-4	15	TGTGCCAGCAGGCCTGGACAGGGGGACACCGGGGAGCTGTTTTTT	CASRPGQGDTGELFF
TRBD2	many	TRBJ2-7	TRBV29-1	12	TGCAGCGCGGGACTAGCGGGAGGCGAGCAGTACTTC	CSAGLAGGEQYF
-	few	TRBJ1-1	TRBV7-2	14	TGTGCCAGCAGCCCACCCCGGGATGTCACTGAAGCTTTCTTT	CASSPPRDVTEAFF
-	many	TRBJ2-3	TRBV5-1	15	TGCGCCAGCAGCTTCGGGACATCAAGCACAGATACGCAGTATTTT	CASSFGTSSTDTQYF
-	many	TRBJ2-3	TRBV4-3	11	TGCGCCAGCAGCCACAGAGATACGCAGTATTTT	CASSHRDTQYF
-	few	TRBJ2-1	TRBV6-1	15	TGTGCCAGCAGCAAACTGCGGGGGCCCTACAATGAGCAGTTCTTC	CASSKLRGPYNEQFF
-	many	TRBJ1-1	TRBV2	13	TGTGCCAGCACGCAATTACGGGACACTGAAGCTTTCTTT	CASTQLRDTEAFF
TRBD1	-	TRBJ2-7	TRBV4-2	16	TGTGCCAGCAGCCCCAGACAGGGGCGTCCTTCCTACGAGCAGTACTTC	CASSPRQGRPSYEQYF
TRBD1	many	TRBJ2-7	TRBV29-1	15	TGCAGCGTGCGTCGGTTCACAGGGGCCAACTACGAGCAGTACTTC	CSVRRFTGANYEQYF
TRBD1	few	TRBJ2-7	TRBV5-1	14	TGCGCCAGCAGCTTGGGACAGGGGTTCTACGAGCAGTACTTC	CASSLGQGFYEQYF
TRBD1	many	TRBJ2-2	TRBV12-3/TRBV12-4	15	TGTGCCAGCAGTCGACAGGGTACGAACACCGGGGAGCTGTTTTTT	CASSRQGTNTGELFF
TRBD1	many	TRBJ1-1	TRBV29-1	15	TGCAGCGTTGAAGGCCCAGGGGGGGGGAACACTGAAGCTTTCTTT	CSVEGPGGGNTEAFF
-	many	TRBJ1-4	TRBV6-5	15	TGTGCCAGCAGTTCGTCCGGGAGTAACAATGAAAAACTGTTTTTT	CASSSSGSNNEKLFF
-	many	TRBJ2-3	TRBV7-2	14	TGTGCCAGCAGGAACACCAAGGGCACAGATACGCAGTATTTT	CASRNTKGTDTQYF
-	many	TRBJ2-3	TRBV10-3	14	TGTGCCATCAGTGAAGGGTCAGGGACAGATACGCAGTATTTT	CAISEGSGTDTQYF
TRBD2	-	TRBJ2-1	TRBV20-1	14	TGCAGTGCTACTACTAGCGGGATCCCGAATGAGCAGTTCTTC	CSATTSGIPNEQFF
TRBD1	many	TRBJ2-2	TRBV6-1	16	TGTGCCAGCAGCCCCTGGACAGGGGGCGCGGTCGGGGAGCTGTTTTTT	CASSPWTGGAVGELFF
-	-	TRBJ1-2	TRBV12-3/TRBV12-4	14	TGTGCCAGCAGTTTACGTCCTCTGGGCTATGGCTACACCTTC	CASSLRPLGYGYTF
-	few	TRBJ2-3	TRBV7-9	15	TGTGCCAGCAGCCTTCAGGGGATGGGCACAGATACGCAGTATTTT	CASSLQGMGTDTQYF
TRBD1	-	TRBJ2-1	TRBV12-3/TRBV12-4	14	TGTGCCAGCAGTCGACAGGGGGGAAGCGATGAGCAGTTCTTC	CASSRQGGSDEQFF
TRBD2	few	TRBJ2-3	TRBV7-9	17	TGTGCCAGCAGCTTAGCGAGCCTAGCGGGGCGCACAGATACGCAGTATTTT	CASSLASLAGRTDTQYF
-	few	TRBJ2-7	TRBV6-1	13	TGTGCCAGCAGCTCGACAGCTTTCTACGAGCAGTACTTC	CASSSTAFYEQYF
TRBD2	-	TRBJ2-1	TRBV28	16	TGTGCCAGCAGTCAAGCGGGGCCTGGTGCCCTAAATGAGCAGTTCTTC	CASSQAGPGALNEQFF
-	many	TRBJ2-6	TRBV7-9	16	TGTGCCAGCAGCTTAGTAGGGGGAACTGGGGCCAACGTCCTGACTTTC	CASSLVGGTGANVLTF
-	-	TRBJ1-1	TRBV6-5	13	TGTGCCAGCATCCCCGACAGGAACACTGAAGCTTTCTTT	CASIPDRNTEAFF
TRBD2	-	TRBJ2-1	TRBV4-1	19	TGCGCCAGCAGCCCAAAACACTTTAGCGGGAGGACCAATGGGAATGAGCAGTTCTTC	CASSPKHFSGRTNGNEQFF
-	few	TRBJ2-1	TRBV20-1	16	TGCAGTGCTAGGGCAACCAGTGGTGGTCCCTACAATGAGCAGTTCTTC	CSARATSGGPYNEQFF
-	-	TRBJ1-2	TRBV11-2	12	TGTGCCAGCAGAGGGGCGCGTTATGGCTACACCTTC	CASRGARYGYTF
TRBD2	-	TRBJ2-3	TRBV4-2	16	TGTGCCAGCAGCCAAATGACTAGCGGGGGGGCAGATACGCAGTATTTT	CASSQMTSGGADTQYF
-	many	TRBJ2-4	TRBV12-3/TRBV12-4	12	TGTGCCAGCAGTTGGGTGGAGAACATTCAGTACTTC	CASSWVENIQYF
-	many	TRBJ1-5	TRBV5-5	13	TGTGCCAGCAGCTTCGACACGGCGGGGCCCCAGCATTTT	CASSFDTAGPQHF
-	-	TRBJ2-7	TRBV4-3	15	TGCGCCAGCAGCCAAGAATGGGCAGGGTTGGCCGAGCAGTACTTC	CASSQEWAGLAEQYF
-	many	TRBJ1-1	TRBV6-5	17	TGTGCCAGCAGTTACTCGCGGAGGGTACCGGGGGACACTGAAGCTTTCTTT	CASSYSRRVPGDTEAFF
-	-	TRBJ2-7	TRBV18	14	TGTGCCAGCTCACCAGGGGGCTGGATCTACGAGCAGTACTTC	CASSPGGWIYEQYF
-	many	TRBJ2-5	TRBV10-3	14	TGTGCCATCAGTGAGTCGGACGCACTGGAGACCCAGTACTTC	CAISESDALETQYF
TRBD1	few	TRBJ2-1	TRBV10-3	16	TGTGCCATCAGTGAGCCGGGACAGGGTGGGTACAATGAGCAGTTCTTC	CAISEPGQGGYNEQFF
TRBD2	many	TRBJ2-3	TRBV12-3/TRBV12-4	13	TGTGCCAGCAGGGGACTAGCGACAGATACGCAGTATTTT	CASRGLATDTQYF
-	few	TRBJ2-1	TRBV5-6	12	TGTGCCAGCAGCTTGTCTTTGCATGAGCAGTTCTTC	CASSLSLHEQFF
-	many	TRBJ2-2	TRBV6-5	12	TGTGCCACCGCGTGGGGCACCGGGGAGCTGTTTTTT	CATAWGTGELFF
-	few	TRBJ2-6	TRBV2	19	TGTGCCAGCAGTACCCCCCGGGCGGGGGCACCCTCAGGGGCCAACGTCCTGACTTTC	CASSTPRAGAPSGANVLTF
TRBD1	-	TRBJ2-5	TRBV4-3	15	TGCGCCAGCAGCCGACGACAGGGGGCGGGAGAGACCCAGTACTTC	CASSRRQGAGETQYF
-	few	TRBJ2-5	TRBV7-8	14	TGTGCCAGCAGCCGAAGGGATCAGCAAGAGACCCAGTACTTC	CASSRRDQQETQYF
TRBD1	-	TRBJ2-3	TRBV6-5	17	TGTGCCAGCAGTTACTCGTCCGGGACAGGGGGTTTGGATACGCAGTATTTT	CASSYSSGTGGLDTQYF
TRBD1	-	TRBJ2-7	TRBV28	16	TGTGCCAGCAGTTACGAAACCGACAGGGGGGGCCACGAGCAGTACTTC	CASSYETDRGGHEQYF
TRBD1	-	TRBJ1-6	TRBV6-5	15	TGTGCCAGCAGTTTAAGCTACTCAGGGGGAAGACCCCTCCACTTT	CASSLSYSGGRPLHF
-	many	TRBJ1-6	TRBV20-1	15	TGCAGTGCTAGGGAAAGACCCGGGGAGAACTCACCCCTCCACTTT	CSARERPGENSPLHF
-	-	TRBJ2-2	TRBV9	16	TGTGCCAGCAGCGACCGGACAGTCCCGAACACCGGGGAGCTGTTTTTT	CASSDRTVPNTGELFF
TRBD1	many	TRBJ1-4	TRBV29-1	13	TGCAGCGCCGGGGACAGATCGAATGAAAAACTGTTTTTT	CSAGDRSNEKLFF
TRBD1	many	TRBJ2-7	TRBV6-2/TRBV6-3	14	TGTGCCAGCAGCGAGGACAGGGGGCAGTACGAGCAGTACTTC	CASSEDRGQYEQYF
TRBD1	many	TRBJ1-1	TRBV20-1	14	TGCAGTGCTAGAGGGGACAGGGGGCGGACTGAAGCTTTCTTT	CSARGDRGRTEAFF
-	-	TRBJ2-7	TRBV7-9	16	TGTGCCAGCAGCTTATTGGGCAGTAGGTCCCCCTACGAGCAGTACTTC	CASSLLGSRSPYEQYF